A selection of T cell receptor beta chains follows, all from one sample in a study of shared clonotypes between healthy human individuals. Assay used: immunoSEQ multiplex PCR; TCRdb lists only in-frame clones, some missing. Of about 2.3 million clones listed, around 92% were seen once; the top ten hold 0.37%. The sample taken for sequencing was naive CD4+ T cells from PBMCs. The receptors stem from a man between 18 and 29 years old in good health. Some clones in this sample may be carry-over from other donors' samples. CDR3s include the opening cysteine and the closing phenylalanine or tryptophan. The D gene is left open where the match is weak. Size values are once, few and many counts, or a class for expanded clones, and some rows have none.

clone size	V gene	D gene	J gene	CDR3 protein	CDR3 DNA
NA	TRBV7-2	TRBD2	TRBJ2-2	CASSLASGVNTGELFF	TGTGCCAGCAGCTTGGCTAGCGGAGTGAACACCGGGGAGCTGTTTTTT
NA	TRBV2	TRBD1	TRBJ1-4	CASNPGTGGRKLFF	TGTGCCAGCAACCCCGGGACAGGGGGCCGGAAACTGTTTTTT
NA	TRBV5-8	NA	TRBJ1-4	CASSLFGGPGNEKLFF	TGTGCCAGCAGCCTGTTCGGGGGGCCTGGTAATGAAAAACTGTTTTTT
NA	TRBV29-1	NA	TRBJ2-3	CSVDNSYSSTDTQYF	TGCAGCGTCGACAACAGCTATTCTAGCACAGATACGCAGTATTTT
NA	TRBV27	NA	TRBJ2-6	CASSLKLRSSGANVLTF	TGTGCCAGCAGTTTAAAGCTCCGCAGCTCTGGGGCCAACGTCCTGACTTTC
NA	TRBV5-4	TRBD2	TRBJ2-7	CASSLRTSGSSYEQYF	TGTGCCAGCAGCTTACGGACTAGCGGGAGCTCCTACGAGCAGTACTTC
NA	TRBV6-1	TRBD1	TRBJ1-3	CASSDEGTGSGNTIYF	TGTGCCAGCAGTGATGAGGGGACAGGGTCAGGAAACACCATATATTTT
NA	TRBV28	NA	TRBJ1-1	CASSLGPGYTEAFF	TGTGCCAGCAGTTTGGGCCCTGGATACACTGAAGCTTTCTTT
NA	TRBV25-1	NA	TRBJ1-2	CASSEYRAGGYTF	TGTGCCAGCAGTGAATACAGGGCTGGGGGCTACACCTTC
NA	TRBV4-1	TRBD2	TRBJ2-1	CASSQPAGGPNNEQFF	TGCGCCAGCAGCCAACCAGCGGGAGGACCTAACAATGAGCAGTTCTTC
NA	TRBV6-4	NA	TRBJ1-5	CASSTRARDLQHF	TGTGCCAGCAGTACCAGAGCCCGGGACCTCCAGCATTTT
NA	TRBV6-6	NA	TRBJ1-1	CASSYSGGPNTEAFF	TGTGCCAGCAGTTACTCCGGGGGGCCTAACACTGAAGCTTTCTTT
NA	TRBV7-6	NA	TRBJ2-7	CASSPLGGGRHEQYF	TGTGCCAGCAGCCCCTTGGGGGGAGGTAGACACGAGCAGTACTTC
NA	TRBV9	TRBD2	TRBJ2-5	CASSSYSRGGAETQYF	TGTGCCAGCAGCTCGTATTCTCGGGGGGGCGCAGAGACCCAGTACTTC
NA	TRBV28	NA	TRBJ2-7	CASRLRDTGLYEQYF	TGTGCCAGTAGACTCCGGGACACAGGACTCTACGAGCAGTACTTC
NA	TRBV7-3	TRBD2	TRBJ2-7	CASSLSHLAGEQYF	TGTGCCAGCAGCTTAAGCCATCTAGCGGGCGAGCAGTACTTC
NA	TRBV7-9	NA	TRBJ2-5	CTSSFSGGAETQYF	TGTACCAGCAGCTTTAGCGGAGGGGCAGAGACCCAGTACTTC
NA	TRBV7-9	NA	TRBJ1-2	CASTKGRRHNYGYTF	TGTGCCAGCACCAAGGGACGGAGACACAACTATGGCTACACCTTC
NA	TRBV5-5	TRBD2	TRBJ2-7	CASRRDYLNEQYF	TGTGCCAGCAGGAGGGACTACCTTAATGAGCAGTACTTC
NA	TRBV4-1	TRBD2	TRBJ2-7	CASSQDIGSGSYEQYF	TGCGCCAGCAGCCAAGATATTGGTAGCGGGAGCTACGAGCAGTACTTC
once	TRBV6-5	NA	TRBJ1-1	CASSYSFATEAFF	TGTGCCAGCAGTTACTCTTTCGCCACTGAAGCTTTCTTT
NA	TRBV7-9	TRBD1	TRBJ2-3	CASSLLPSGGVVDTQYF	TGTGCCAGCAGCTTACTTCCCTCAGGGGGCGTTGTAGATACGCAGTATTTT
few	TRBV7-9	NA	TRBJ1-2	CASSLTVSGDGYTF	TGTGCCAGCAGTCTTACGGTATCGGGTGACGGCTACACCTTC
NA	TRBV6-5	NA	TRBJ1-2	CASSRALGYGYTF	TGTGCCAGCAGCCGCGCGTTGGGCTATGGCTACACCTTC
NA	TRBV28	NA	TRBJ1-2	CASSYGLGYTF	TGTGCCAGCAGTTACGGGTTGGGCTACACCTTC
NA	TRBV28	NA	TRBJ1-4	CASSLAGPKGEKLFF	TGTGCCAGCAGTCTGGCGGGACCAAAGGGGGAAAAACTGTTTTTT
NA	TRBV7-2	TRBD1	TRBJ1-6	CASSPRGQGDSPLHF	TGTGCCAGCAGCCCCCGGGGACAGGGGGATTCACCCCTCCACTTT
NA	TRBV5-1	TRBD2	TRBJ2-3	CASSFQASGYTDTQYF	TGCGCCAGCAGCTTCCAGGCTAGCGGATACACAGATACGCAGTATTTT
NA	TRBV7-2	TRBD1	TRBJ1-5	CASSGQGDQPQHF	TGTGCCAGCAGCGGACAGGGGGATCAGCCCCAGCATTTT
NA	TRBV19	NA	TRBJ2-7	CASSLNRGYEGEQYF	TGTGCCAGTAGTTTAAACCGGGGCTACGAAGGGGAGCAGTACTTC
NA	TRBV7-9	TRBD1	TRBJ2-6	CASSLGQGAPGANVLTF	TGTGCCAGCAGCTTAGGGCAGGGGGCGCCTGGGGCCAACGTCCTGACTTTC
NA	TRBV7-3	NA	TRBJ2-3	CASSLSPSSGKSTDTQYF	TGTGCCAGCAGCTTATCTCCGAGTAGCGGTAAAAGCACAGATACGCAGTATTTT